Below, 5 T cell receptor beta chains from the same sample are listed, as sequenced in a study of blood T cell repertoires in COVID-19. Clones were sequenced by immunoSEQ multiplex PCR, and TCRdb holds only the in-frame ones, with some missing. The sample gives 65,000 to 90,000 clones, more than 80% of which show up once; under 35% is in the top ten. Sequenced material: peripheral blood. The source of these receptors is a woman aged 80 or over with acute or convalescent COVID-19.

This clone showed up just a few times. The chain employs TRBV5-8 and TRBJ2-7; TRBD2 matches at 7 bases. Germline V gene data show CDR1 as SGHTS and CDR2 as YDEGEE. The V and J ends lost 9 bases and 0 bases, in that order; junction bases with no gene match: 9. This CDR3 is built from 14 residues. CDR3 region: CATKLAPSSYEQYF. The CDR3 bases are TGTGCCACCAAACTAGCGCCAAGCTCCTACGAGCAGTACTTC.

CDR3 DNA sequence: TGTGCCACCAGTGATTGGGGGACTAGCGGGACTCAAGAGACCCAGTACTTC. Its translation: CATSDWGTSGTQETQYF. The chain is built from TRBV24-1 and TRBJ2-5; the match to TRBD2 covers 13 bases. Trimming took 2 bases from V and 2 from J; bases not matched to a gene: 4. This CDR3 has 17 residues. Germline V gene data show CDR1 as KGHDR and CDR2 as SFDVKD.

The chain combines TRBV5-4 with TRBJ2-5; 12 bases line up with TRBD1. V was clipped by 1 base and J by 5 bases; unmatched bases: 6. This CDR3 has 16 amino acids. CDR1 and CDR2 (germline): SGHNT, YYREEE (reference sequence). Here the CDR3 reads CASSLRDRGRGETQYF. Written as DNA, the CDR3 is TGTGCCAGCAGCTTGAGGGACAGGGGGCGCGGGGAGACCCAGTACTTC.

The chain employs TRBV9 and TRBJ2-5, with 8 nucleotides matching TRBD1. Trimming removed 5 bases from V and 5 bases from J; junction bases left unmatched: 8. Germline lookup yields CDR1 SGDLS and CDR2 YYNGEE. The CDR3 covers 14 residues. The CDR3 here is CASSPGTGLETQYF. The CDR3 coding sequence is TGTGCCAGCAGTCCCGGGACAGGTCTCGAGACCCAGTACTTC.

This chain joins TRBV27 and TRBJ1-6, with 7 bases matching TRBD1. Germline-derived CDR1 and CDR2 are MNHEY and SMNVEV (reference sequence). The CDR3 has 13 amino acids. With V trimmed by 4 bases and J by 7 bases, 1 base remained unmatched. CDR3 region: CASSYRGNSPLHF. Here the CDR3 DNA reads TGTGCCAGCAGTTACAGGGGCAATTCACCCCTCCACTTT.